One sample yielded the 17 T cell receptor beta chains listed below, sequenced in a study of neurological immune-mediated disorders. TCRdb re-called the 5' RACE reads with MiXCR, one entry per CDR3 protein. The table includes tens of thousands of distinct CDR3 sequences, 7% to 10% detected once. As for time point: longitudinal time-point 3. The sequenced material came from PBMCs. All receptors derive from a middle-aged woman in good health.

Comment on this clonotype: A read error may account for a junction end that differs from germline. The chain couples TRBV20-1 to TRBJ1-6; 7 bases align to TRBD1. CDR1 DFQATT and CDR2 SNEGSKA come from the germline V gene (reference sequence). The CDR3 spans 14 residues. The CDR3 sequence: CIARDQGVYSPLHF. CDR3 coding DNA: TGCATTGCTAGAGATCAGGGGGTCTATTCACCCCTCCACTTT.

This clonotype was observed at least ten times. CDR3 residues: CASRPGQGAKNTGELFF. The CDR3 bases are TGTGCCAGCAGGCCGGGACAGGGGGCGAAGAACACCGGGGAGCTGTTTTTT. The V call is TRBV12-3 or TRBV12-4, the J call TRBJ2-2; 12 positions agree with TRBD1. V shed 6 bases, J shed 1 base, and the junction held 6 bases outside the gene matches. The length of the CDR3 is 17 residues.

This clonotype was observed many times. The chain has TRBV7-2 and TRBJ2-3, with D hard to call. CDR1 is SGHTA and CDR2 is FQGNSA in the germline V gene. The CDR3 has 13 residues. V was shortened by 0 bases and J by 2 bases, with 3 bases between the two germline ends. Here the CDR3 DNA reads TGTGCCAGCAGCTTAGCGGTCACAGATACGCAGTATTTT. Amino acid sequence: CASSLAVTDTQYF.

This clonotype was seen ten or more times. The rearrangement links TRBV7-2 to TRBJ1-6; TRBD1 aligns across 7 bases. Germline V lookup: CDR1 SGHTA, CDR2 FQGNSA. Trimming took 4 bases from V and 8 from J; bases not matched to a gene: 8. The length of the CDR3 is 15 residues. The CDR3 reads CASSSEEGADSPLHF. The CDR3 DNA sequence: TGTGCCAGCAGCTCGGAGGAGGGGGCAGATTCACCCCTCCACTTT.

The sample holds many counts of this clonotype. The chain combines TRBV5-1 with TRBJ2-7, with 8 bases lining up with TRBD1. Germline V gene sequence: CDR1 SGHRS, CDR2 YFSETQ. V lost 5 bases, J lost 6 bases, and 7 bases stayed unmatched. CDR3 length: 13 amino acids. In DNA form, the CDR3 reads TGCGCCAGCAGAGGGACAGGACACGGCGAGCAGTACTTC. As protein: CASRGTGHGEQYF.

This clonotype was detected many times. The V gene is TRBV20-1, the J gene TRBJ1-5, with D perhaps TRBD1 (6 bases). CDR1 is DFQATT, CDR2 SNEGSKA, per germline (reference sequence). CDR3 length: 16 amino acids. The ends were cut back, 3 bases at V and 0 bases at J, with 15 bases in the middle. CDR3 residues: CSARSGRGYSNQPQHF. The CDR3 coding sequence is TGCAGTGCTAGGTCGGGGAGGGGGTATAGCAATCAGCCCCAGCATTTT.

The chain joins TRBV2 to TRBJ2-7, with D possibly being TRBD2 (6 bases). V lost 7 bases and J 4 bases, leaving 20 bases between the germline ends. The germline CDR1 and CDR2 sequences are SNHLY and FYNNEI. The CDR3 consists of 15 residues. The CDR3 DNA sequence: TGTGCCAGCACCAGAGGTGGGGTTCGGGGGTACGAGCAGTACTTC. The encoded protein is CASTRGGVRGYEQYF.

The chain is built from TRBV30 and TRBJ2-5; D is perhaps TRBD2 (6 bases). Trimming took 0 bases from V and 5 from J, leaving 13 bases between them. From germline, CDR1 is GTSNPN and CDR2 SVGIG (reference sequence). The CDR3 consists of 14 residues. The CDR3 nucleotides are TGTGCCTGGAGTGTTCCGCGGGGCTGGGAGACCCAGTACTTC. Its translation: CAWSVPRGWETQYF.

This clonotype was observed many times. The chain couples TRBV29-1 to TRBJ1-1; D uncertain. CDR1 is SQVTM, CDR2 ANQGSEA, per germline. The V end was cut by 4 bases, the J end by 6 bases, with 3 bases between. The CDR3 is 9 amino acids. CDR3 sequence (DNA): TGCAGCGTTGGCTCTGAAGCTTTCTTT. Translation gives CSVGSEAFF.

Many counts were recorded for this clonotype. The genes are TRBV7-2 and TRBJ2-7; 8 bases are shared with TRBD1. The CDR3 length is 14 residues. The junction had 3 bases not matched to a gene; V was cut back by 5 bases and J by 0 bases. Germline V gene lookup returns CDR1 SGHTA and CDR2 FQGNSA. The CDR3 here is CASSPGQASYEQYF. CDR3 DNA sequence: TGTGCCAGCAGCCCGGGACAGGCCTCCTACGAGCAGTACTTC.

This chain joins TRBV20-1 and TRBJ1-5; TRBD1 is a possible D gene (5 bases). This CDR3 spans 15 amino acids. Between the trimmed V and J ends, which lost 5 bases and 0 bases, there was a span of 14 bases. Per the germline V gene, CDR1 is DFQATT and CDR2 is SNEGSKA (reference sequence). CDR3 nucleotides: TGCAGTGCTGTAGACAGACGGTATAGCAATCAGCCCCAGCATTTT. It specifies CSAVDRRYSNQPQHF.

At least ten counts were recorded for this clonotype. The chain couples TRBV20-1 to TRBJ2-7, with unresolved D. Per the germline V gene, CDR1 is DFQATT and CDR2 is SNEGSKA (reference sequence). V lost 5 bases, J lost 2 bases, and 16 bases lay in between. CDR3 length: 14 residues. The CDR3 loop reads CSAPLTQEPYEQYF. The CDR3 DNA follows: TGCAGTGCTCCTTTGACCCAGGAACCCTACGAGCAGTACTTC.

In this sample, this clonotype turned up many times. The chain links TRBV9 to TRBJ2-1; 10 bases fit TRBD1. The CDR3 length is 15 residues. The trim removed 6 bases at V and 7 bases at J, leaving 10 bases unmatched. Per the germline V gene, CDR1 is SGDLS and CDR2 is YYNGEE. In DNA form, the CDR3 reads TGTGCCAGCACCATAGGGGGGACAGGGGTTAATGAGCAGTTCTTC. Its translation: CASTIGGTGVNEQFF.

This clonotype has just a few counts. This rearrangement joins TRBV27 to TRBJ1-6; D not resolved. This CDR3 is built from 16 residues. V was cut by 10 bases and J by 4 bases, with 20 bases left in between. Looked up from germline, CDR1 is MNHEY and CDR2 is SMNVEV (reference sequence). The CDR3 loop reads CANLRVGFGYNSPLHF. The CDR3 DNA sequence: TGTGCCAACCTAAGGGTCGGGTTCGGATATAATTCACCCCTCCACTTT.

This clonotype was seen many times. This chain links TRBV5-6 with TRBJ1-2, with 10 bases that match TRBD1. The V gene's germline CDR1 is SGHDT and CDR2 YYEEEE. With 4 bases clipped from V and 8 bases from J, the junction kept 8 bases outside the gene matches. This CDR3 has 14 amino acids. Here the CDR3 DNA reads TGTGCCAGCAGCCCGGAGGGGACAGGGGAAGGCTACACCTTC. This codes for CASSPEGTGEGYTF.

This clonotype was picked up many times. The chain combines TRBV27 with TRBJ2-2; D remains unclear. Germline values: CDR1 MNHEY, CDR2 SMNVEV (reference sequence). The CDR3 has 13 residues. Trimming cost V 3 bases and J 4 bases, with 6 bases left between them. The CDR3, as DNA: TGTGCCAGCAGTTTTCGAGGCACCGGGGAGCTGTTTTTT. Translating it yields CASSFRGTGELFF.

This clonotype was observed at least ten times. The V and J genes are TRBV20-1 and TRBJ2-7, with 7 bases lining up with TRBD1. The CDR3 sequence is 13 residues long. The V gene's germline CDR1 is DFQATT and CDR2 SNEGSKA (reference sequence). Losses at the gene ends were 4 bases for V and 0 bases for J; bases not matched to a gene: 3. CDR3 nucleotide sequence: TGCAGTGCTACCCGGGACAGCTCCTACGAGCAGTACTTC. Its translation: CSATRDSSYEQYF.